This TCR beta chain emerged from a study of vaccination and CD4 T cells after COVID-19. Study-level information: Comprising six males and four females, the convalescent participants counted two Hispanic individuals among them. Findings and caveats of the study: Early post-infection timepoints were missing, and relatively few convalescent patients were studied.

Germline V lookup: CDR1 GTSNPN, CDR2 SVGIG (reference sequence). V was clipped by 0 bases and J by 4 bases, with 10 bases between them. The CDR3 length is 13 residues. Documented treatment: approximately nine-day PBMC culture with coronavirus spike peptide pools or control peptides (ViraFEST assay). In regard to this clonotype: The antigen remains unidentified.

With the Oncomine TCR Beta short-read assay, DNA from cultured CD4+ T cells was sequenced. Each CDR3 protein is one row after TCRdb ran MiXCR on the PCR reads. The data show almost 20,000 distinct CDR3 sequences, with 40% to 65% seen just once and 8% to 10% held by the top ten. The source material was CD4+ T cells from blood, cultured in vitro. V usage is TRBV30 and J usage is TRBJ2-7; no reliable D call. The sequence was obtained from a human donor who had recovered from COVID-19. The CDR3 loop is CAWSVRVGYEQYF. The CDR3 DNA reads TGTGCCTGGAGTGTAAGGGTAGGGTACGAGCAGTACTTC.